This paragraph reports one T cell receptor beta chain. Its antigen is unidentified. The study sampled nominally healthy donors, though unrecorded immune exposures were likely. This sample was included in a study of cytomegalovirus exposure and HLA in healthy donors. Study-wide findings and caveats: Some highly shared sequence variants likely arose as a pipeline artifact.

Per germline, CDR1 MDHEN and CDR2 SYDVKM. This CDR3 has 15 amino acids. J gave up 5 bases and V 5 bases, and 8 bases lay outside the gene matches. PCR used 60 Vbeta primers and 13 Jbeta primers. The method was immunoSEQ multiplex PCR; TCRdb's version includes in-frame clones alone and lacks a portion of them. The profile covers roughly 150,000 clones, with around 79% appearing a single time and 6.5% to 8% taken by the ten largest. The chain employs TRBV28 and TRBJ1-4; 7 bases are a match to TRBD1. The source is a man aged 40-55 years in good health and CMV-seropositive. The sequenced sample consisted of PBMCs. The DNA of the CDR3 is TGTGCCAGCAGTCCGATGACAGGGATGAATGAAAAACTGTTTTTT. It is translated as CASSPMTGMNEKLFF.